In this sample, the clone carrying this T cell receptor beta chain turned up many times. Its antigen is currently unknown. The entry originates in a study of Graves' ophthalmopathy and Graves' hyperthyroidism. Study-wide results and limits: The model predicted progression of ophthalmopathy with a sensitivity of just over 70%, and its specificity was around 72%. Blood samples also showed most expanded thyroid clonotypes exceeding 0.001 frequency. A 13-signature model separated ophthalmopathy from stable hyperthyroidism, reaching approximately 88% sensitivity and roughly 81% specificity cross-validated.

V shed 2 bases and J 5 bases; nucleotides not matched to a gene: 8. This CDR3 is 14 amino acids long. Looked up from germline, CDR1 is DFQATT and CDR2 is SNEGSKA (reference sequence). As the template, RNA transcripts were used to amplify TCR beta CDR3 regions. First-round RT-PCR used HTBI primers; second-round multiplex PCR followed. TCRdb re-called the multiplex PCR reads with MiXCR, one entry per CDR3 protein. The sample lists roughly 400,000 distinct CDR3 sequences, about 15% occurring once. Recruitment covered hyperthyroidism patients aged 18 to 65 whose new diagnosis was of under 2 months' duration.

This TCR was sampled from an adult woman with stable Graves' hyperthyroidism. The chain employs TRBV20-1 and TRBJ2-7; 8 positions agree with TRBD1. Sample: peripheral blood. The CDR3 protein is CSARPWTGRDEQYF. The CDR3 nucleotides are TGCAGTGCTAGACCCTGGACAGGGCGCGACGAGCAGTACTTC.